The rows below give T cell receptor beta chains drawn from one sample of a study of beta chain features in type 1 diabetes. Sequencing was performed with immunoSEQ multiplex PCR; in TCRdb, only in-frame clones are kept and a portion is missing. In the table there are 350,000 to 400,000 clones, about 15% of which are singletons. The sample was naive CD4+ T cells from blood. The origin of the receptors is a woman younger than 30 in good health. Both conserved end residues are part of each CDR3. A D gene is named only where the DNA matches it firmly. A clone size is listed for some rows: how often the clone was seen (once, few, many), or a class if it is expanded.

j_call v_call d_call clone_size cdr3_aa cdr3_nt
TRBJ2-7 TRBV5-1 TRBD2 NA CASSLGLAGPYEQYF TGCGCCAGCAGCTTGGGACTAGCGGGTCCCTACGAGCAGTACTTC
TRBJ1-3 TRBV7-9 NA NA CASAEGPGNTIYF TGTGCCAGCGCGGAGGGCCCTGGAAACACCATATATTTT
TRBJ2-3 TRBV9 NA few CASSVDGAIKDTQYF TGTGCCAGCAGCGTGGATGGGGCAATAAAAGATACGCAGTATTTT
TRBJ2-4 TRBV18 NA few CASSTDTGNIQYF TGTGCCAGCTCAACAGACACAGGAAACATTCAGTACTTC
TRBJ2-2 TRBV5-4 NA NA CASSLRPGNTGELFF TGTGCCAGCAGCCTACGACCGGGGAACACCGGGGAGCTGTTTTTT
TRBJ1-3 TRBV30 NA NA CAWRTLSGNTIYF TGTGCCTGGAGGACACTTTCTGGAAACACCATATATTTT
TRBJ2-4 TRBV30 TRBD1 NA CAWSVNRGWTKNIQYF TGTGCCTGGAGTGTTAACAGGGGATGGACCAAAAACATTCAGTACTTC
TRBJ1-1 TRBV30 NA NA CAWYAYRQFYTEAFF TGTGCCTGGTACGCATACCGACAGTTTTACACTGAAGCTTTCTTT
TRBJ2-1 TRBV18 TRBD2 NA CASSLPGLAGNNEQFF TGTGCCAGCTCACTTCCGGGACTAGCGGGAAACAATGAGCAGTTCTTC
TRBJ2-1 TRBV30 NA NA CAWSGYNEQFF TGTGCCTGGAGCGGGTACAATGAGCAGTTCTTC
TRBJ2-3 TRBV5-1 NA few CASSLGDGRTDTQYF TGCGCCAGCAGCTTGGGGGACGGGAGAACGGATACGCAGTATTTT
TRBJ2-7 TRBV11-2 TRBD1 NA CASSLGGQPRYEQYF TGTGCCAGCAGCCTTGGGGGACAGCCACGGTACGAGCAGTACTTC
TRBJ1-1 TRBV29-1 NA few CSAGVTLGTEAFF TGCAGTGCAGGGGTTACGTTGGGCACTGAAGCTTTCTTT
TRBJ2-5 TRBV7-2 NA NA CASTLQAWETQYF TGTGCCAGCACCCTGCAGGCCTGGGAGACCCAGTACTTC
TRBJ2-5 TRBV6-5 NA few CASSSRLRETQYF TGTGCCAGCAGTTCTCGACTAAGAGAGACCCAGTACTTC
TRBJ2-5 TRBV7-2 TRBD2 NA CASSSVLAAGGGETQYF TGTGCCAGCAGCTCCGTACTAGCAGCGGGAGGGGGGGAGACCCAGTACTTC
TRBJ2-1 TRBV28 NA few CALRGRSTEQFF TGTGCCCTCAGGGGAAGAAGCACTGAGCAGTTCTTC
TRBJ2-5 TRBV2 NA NA CASGGRRAGETQYF TGTGCCAGCGGAGGGAGGAGGGCTGGAGAGACCCAGTACTTC
TRBJ2-5 TRBV7-2 TRBD1 NA CASSWDRAQETQYF TGTGCCAGCAGCTGGGACAGGGCCCAAGAGACCCAGTACTTC
TRBJ2-7 TRBV28 TRBD1 few CASTSLGTGQTNYEQYF TGTGCCAGCACCAGTTTGGGTACGGGACAGACAAACTACGAGCAGTACTTC
TRBJ1-4 TRBV18 NA few CASSPGLIEKLFF TGTGCCAGCTCACCTGGACTAATCGAAAAACTGTTTTTT
TRBJ2-7 TRBV29-1 TRBD2 NA CSVAGLAGANEQYF TGCAGCGTCGCGGGACTAGCGGGAGCCAACGAGCAGTACTTC
TRBJ2-1 TRBV7-9 NA NA CASSPRLSGRRNEQFF TGTGCCAGCAGCCCCAGACTCAGCGGACGTCGCAATGAGCAGTTCTTC
TRBJ2-2 TRBV4-1 TRBD1 NA CASSQPTGGLKELFF TGCGCCAGCAGCCAACCGACAGGGGGCCTTAAGGAGCTGTTTTTT
TRBJ2-3 TRBV18 TRBD1 NA CASSSGQGGNTQYF TGTGCCAGCTCTAGTGGACAGGGTGGAAATACGCAGTATTTT
TRBJ2-1 TRBV9 TRBD2 NA CASSPRLAYNEQFF TGTGCCAGCAGCCCACGACTAGCGTACAATGAGCAGTTCTTC
TRBJ1-1 TRBV23-1 NA once CASSQFMGSRCPEAFF TGCGCCAGCAGTCAATTCATGGGGAGTCGGTGCCCTGAAGCTTTCTTT
TRBJ1-5 TRBV28 NA few CASSLISNQPQHF TGTGCCAGCAGCCTAATTAGCAATCAGCCCCAGCATTTT